The present entry profiles one T cell receptor beta chain with its context. The antigen is unknown. The data are from a study of T cell responses to AZD1222 COVID-19 vaccine. Profiled with immunoSEQ multiplex PCR; TCRdb holds only in-frame clones, not every one. Of 130,000 to 150,000 clones in the sample, about 92% were seen once. CDR1 is MDHEN, CDR2 SYDVKM, per germline. Trimming removed 8 bases from V and 0 bases from J; junction bases left unmatched: 22. This CDR3 has 20 amino acids. Overall study findings and caveats: Only five to seven individuals given AZD1222 were seropositive at baseline.

This chain uses TRBV28 with TRBJ1-5; TRBD1 matches at 7 bases. This receptor was identified in an adult who had recovered from COVID-19. The sequencing here drew on peripheral blood, taken after recovery from COVID-19. The CDR3 spells CASLTQGQYSLAYSNQPQHF. As DNA, the CDR3 is TGTGCCAGCCTCACCCAGGGACAGTATAGCCTTGCCTATAGCAATCAGCCCCAGCATTTT. The whole variable domain, filled in from reference TRBV28 and TRBJ1-5, reads DVKVTQSSRYLVKRTGEKVFLECVQDMDHENMFWYRQDPGLGLRLIYFSYDVKMKEKGDIPEGYSVSREKKERFSLILESASTNQTSMYLCASLTQGQYSLAYSNQPQHFGDGTRLSIL.